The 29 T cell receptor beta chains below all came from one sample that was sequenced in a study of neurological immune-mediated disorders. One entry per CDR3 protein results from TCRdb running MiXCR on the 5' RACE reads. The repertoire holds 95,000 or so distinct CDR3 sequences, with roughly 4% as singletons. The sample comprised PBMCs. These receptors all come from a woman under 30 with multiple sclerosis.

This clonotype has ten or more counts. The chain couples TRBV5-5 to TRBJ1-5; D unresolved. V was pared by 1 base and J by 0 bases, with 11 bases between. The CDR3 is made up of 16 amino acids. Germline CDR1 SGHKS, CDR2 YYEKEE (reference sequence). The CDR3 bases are TGTGCCAGCAGCTTGTATTCAGGCTATAGCAATCAGCCCCAGCATTTT. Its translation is CASSLYSGYSNQPQHF.

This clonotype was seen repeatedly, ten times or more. CDR3 in DNA: TGTGCCAGCGGGTGGACGGGGACCGGGGAGCTGTTTTTT. Residues: CASGWTGTGELFF. The V call is TRBV12-3 or TRBV12-4, the J call TRBJ2-2, with D perhaps TRBD2 (5 bases). Trimming removed 8 bases from V and 5 bases from J, with 12 bases in between. The CDR3 is 13 residues long.

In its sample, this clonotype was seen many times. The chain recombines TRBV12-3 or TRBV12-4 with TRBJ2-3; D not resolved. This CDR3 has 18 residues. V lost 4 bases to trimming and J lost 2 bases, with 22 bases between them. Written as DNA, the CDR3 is TGTGCCAGCAGTTCACCCTCACGGTCCACCTTCCTCACAGATACGCAGTATTTT. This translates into CASSSPSRSTFLTDTQYF.

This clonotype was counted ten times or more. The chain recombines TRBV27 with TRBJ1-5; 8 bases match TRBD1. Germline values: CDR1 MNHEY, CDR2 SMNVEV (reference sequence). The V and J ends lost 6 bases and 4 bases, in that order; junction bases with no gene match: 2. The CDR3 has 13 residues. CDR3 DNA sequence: TGTGCCAGCAGGAGGACAGGGAATCAGCCCCAGCATTTT. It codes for CASRRTGNQPQHF.

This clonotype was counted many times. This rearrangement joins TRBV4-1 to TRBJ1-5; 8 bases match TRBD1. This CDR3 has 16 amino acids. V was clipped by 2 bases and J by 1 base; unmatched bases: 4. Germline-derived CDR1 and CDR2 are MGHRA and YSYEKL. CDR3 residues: CASSQWTGLSNQPQHF. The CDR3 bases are TGCGCCAGCAGCCAATGGACAGGGCTAAGCAATCAGCCCCAGCATTTT.

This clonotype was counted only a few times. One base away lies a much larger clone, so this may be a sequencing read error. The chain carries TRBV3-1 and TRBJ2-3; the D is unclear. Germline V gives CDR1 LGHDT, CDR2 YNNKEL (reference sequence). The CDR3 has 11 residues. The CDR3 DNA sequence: TGTGACAGCAGCCAGGCAGATACGCAGTATTTT. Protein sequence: CDSSQADTQYF.

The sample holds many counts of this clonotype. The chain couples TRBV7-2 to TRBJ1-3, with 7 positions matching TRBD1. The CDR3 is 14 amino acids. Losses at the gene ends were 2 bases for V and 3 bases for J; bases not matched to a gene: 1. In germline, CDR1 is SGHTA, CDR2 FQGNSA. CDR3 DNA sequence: TGTGCCAGCAGCTTACAGGGGGGTGGAAACACCATATATTTT. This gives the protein CASSLQGGGNTIYF.

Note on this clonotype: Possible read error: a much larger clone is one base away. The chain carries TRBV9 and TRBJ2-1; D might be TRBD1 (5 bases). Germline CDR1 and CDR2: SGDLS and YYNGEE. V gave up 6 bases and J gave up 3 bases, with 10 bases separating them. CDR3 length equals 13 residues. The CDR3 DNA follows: TGTGCCAGCAAGGGGTCATACTACAATGAGCAGTTCTTC. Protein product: CASKGSYYNEQFF.

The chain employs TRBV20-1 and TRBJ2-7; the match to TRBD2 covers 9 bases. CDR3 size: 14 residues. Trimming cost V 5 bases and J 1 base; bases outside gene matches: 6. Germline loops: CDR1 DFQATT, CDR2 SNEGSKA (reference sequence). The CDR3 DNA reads TGCAGTGCTTTAGCGGGGGCTCCTTCCTACGAGCAGTACTTC. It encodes CSALAGAPSYEQYF.

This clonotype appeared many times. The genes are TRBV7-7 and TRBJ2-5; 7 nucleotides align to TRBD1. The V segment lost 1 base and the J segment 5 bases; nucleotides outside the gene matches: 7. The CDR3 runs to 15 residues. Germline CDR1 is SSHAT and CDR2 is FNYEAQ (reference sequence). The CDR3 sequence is CASSLESTGLETQYF. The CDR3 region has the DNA TGTGCCAGCAGCTTAGAGTCGACAGGGTTGGAGACCCAGTACTTC.

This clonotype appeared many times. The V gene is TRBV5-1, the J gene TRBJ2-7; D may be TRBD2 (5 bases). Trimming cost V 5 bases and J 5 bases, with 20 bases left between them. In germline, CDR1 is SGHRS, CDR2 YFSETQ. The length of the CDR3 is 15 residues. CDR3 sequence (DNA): TGCGCCAGCAGATCTCCTGGAGAGGGTATCCACGAGCAGTACTTC. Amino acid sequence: CASRSPGEGIHEQYF.

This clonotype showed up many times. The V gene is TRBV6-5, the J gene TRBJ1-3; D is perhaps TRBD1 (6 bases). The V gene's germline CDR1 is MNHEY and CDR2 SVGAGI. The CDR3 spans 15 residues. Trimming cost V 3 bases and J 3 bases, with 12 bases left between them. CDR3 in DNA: TGTGCCAGCAGTTATCAGGACAGTCATGGAAACACCATATATTTT. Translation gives CASSYQDSHGNTIYF.

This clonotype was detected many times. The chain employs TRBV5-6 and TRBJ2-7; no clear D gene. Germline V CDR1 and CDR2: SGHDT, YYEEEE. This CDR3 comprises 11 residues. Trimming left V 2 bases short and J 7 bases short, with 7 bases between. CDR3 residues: CASSFSAEQYF. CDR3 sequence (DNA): TGTGCCAGCAGCTTTAGTGCAGAGCAGTACTTC. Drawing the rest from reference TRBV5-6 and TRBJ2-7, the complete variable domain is DAGVTQSPTHLIKTRGQQVTLRCSPKSGHDTVSWYQQALGQGPQFIFQYYEEEERQRGNFPDRFSGHQFPNYSSELNVNALLLGDSALYLCASSFSAEQYFGPGTRLTVT.

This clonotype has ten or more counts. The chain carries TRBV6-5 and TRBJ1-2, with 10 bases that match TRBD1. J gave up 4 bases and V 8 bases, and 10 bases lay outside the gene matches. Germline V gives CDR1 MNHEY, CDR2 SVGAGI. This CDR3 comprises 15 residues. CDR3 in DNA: TGTGCCAGCGCCTTTCAGACAGGGGGCGGCTATGGCTACACCTTC. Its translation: CASAFQTGGGYGYTF.

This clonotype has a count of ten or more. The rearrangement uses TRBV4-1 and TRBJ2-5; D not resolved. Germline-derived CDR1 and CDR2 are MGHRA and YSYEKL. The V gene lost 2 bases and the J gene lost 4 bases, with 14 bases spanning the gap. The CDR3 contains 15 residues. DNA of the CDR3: TGCGCCAGCAGCCAACCCCCGGGCTTACGAGAGACCCAGTACTTC. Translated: CASSQPPGLRETQYF.

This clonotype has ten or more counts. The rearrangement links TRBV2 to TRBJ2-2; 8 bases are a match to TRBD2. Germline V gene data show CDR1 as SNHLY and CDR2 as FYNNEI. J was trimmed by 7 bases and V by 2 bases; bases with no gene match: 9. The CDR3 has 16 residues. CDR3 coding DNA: TGTGCCAGCAGTGAAATGAATAGCGGGGTAGACGGGGAGCTGTTTTTT. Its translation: CASSEMNSGVDGELFF.

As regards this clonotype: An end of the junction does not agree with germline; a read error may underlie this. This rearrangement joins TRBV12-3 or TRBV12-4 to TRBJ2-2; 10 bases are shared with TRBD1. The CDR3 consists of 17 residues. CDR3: CASSFNWGQGNTRELFF. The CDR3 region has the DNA TGTGCCAGCAGTTTTAATTGGGGACAGGGGAACACCCGGGAGCTGTTTTTT.

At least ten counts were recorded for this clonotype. The CDR3 bases are TGTGCCAGCAGTTACAGCAGCAATCAGCCCCAGCATTTT. It is translated as CASSYSSNQPQHF. This chain uses TRBV6-5 with TRBJ1-5; D unresolved. Germline V lookup: CDR1 MNHEY, CDR2 SVGAGI. Trimming cost V 2 bases and J 1 base, with 3 bases left between them. The CDR3 runs 13 residues.

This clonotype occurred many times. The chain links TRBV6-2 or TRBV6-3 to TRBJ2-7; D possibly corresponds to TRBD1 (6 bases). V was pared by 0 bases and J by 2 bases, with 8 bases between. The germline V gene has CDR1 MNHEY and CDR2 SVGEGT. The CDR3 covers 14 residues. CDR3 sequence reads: CASSYSAGAYEQYF. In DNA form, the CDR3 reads TGTGCCAGCAGTTACTCGGCAGGGGCCTACGAGCAGTACTTC.

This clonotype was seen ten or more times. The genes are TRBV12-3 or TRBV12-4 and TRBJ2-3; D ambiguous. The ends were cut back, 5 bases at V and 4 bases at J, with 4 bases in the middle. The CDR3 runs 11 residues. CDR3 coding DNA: TGTGCCAGCAGTACTTCAGATACGCAGTATTTT. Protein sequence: CASSTSDTQYF.

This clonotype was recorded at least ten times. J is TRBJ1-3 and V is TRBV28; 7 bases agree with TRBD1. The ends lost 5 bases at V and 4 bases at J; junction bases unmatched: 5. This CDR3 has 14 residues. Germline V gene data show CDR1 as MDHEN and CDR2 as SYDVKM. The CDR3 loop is CASSTGVTGNTIYF. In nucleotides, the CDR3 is TGTGCCAGCAGTACAGGGGTTACAGGAAACACCATATATTTT.

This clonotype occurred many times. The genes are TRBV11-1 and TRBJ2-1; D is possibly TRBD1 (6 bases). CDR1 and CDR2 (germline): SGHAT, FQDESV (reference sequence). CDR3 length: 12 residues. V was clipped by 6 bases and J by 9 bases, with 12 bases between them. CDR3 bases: TGTGCCAGCAGAAATCCAGGGGTTGAGCAGTTCTTC. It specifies CASRNPGVEQFF.

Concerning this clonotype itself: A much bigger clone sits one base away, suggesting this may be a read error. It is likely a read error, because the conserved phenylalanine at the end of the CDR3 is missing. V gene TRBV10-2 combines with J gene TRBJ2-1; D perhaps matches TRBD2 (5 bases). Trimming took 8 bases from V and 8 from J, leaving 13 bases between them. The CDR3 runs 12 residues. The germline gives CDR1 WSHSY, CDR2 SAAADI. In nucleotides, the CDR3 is TGCGCCAGCCGGAGGCTAAGCGATGAGCAGTTCATC. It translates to CASRRLSDEQFI.

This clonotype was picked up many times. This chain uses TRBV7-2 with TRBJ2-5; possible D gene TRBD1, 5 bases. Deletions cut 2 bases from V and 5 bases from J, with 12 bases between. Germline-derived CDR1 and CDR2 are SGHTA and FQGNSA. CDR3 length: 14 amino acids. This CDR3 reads CASSLQQGRETQYF. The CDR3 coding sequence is TGTGCCAGCAGCTTACAGCAGGGTCGGGAGACCCAGTACTTC.

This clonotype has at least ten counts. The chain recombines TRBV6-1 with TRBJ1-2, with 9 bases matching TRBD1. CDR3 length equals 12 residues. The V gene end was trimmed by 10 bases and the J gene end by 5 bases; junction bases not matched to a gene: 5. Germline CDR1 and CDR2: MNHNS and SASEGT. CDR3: CAISDRGYGYTF. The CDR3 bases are TGTGCCATTTCGGACAGGGGATATGGCTACACCTTC.

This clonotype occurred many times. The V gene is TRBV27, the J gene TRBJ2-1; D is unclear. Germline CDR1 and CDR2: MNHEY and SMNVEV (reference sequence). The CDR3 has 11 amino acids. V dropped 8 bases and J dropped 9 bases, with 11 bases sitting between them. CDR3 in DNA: TGTGCCAGCTCCTTTCAGTTTGAGCAGTTCTTC. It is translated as CASSFQFEQFF.

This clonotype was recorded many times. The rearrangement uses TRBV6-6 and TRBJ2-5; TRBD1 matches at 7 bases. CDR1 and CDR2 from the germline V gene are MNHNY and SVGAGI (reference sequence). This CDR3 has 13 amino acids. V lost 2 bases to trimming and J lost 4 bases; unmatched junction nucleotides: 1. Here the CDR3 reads CASSYRDRETQYF. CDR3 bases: TGTGCCAGCAGTTACCGGGACAGAGAGACCCAGTACTTC.

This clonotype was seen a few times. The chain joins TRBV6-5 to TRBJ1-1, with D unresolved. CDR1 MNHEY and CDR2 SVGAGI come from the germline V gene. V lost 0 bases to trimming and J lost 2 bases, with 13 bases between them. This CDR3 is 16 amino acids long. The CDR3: CASSYSNPDANTEAFF. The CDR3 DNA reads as TGTGCCAGCAGTTACTCGAATCCAGACGCCAACACTGAAGCTTTCTTT.

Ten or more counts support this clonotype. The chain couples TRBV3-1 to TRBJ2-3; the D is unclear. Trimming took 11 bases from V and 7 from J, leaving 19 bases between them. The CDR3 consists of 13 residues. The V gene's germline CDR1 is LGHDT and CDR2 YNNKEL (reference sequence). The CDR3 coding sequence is TGTGCCTCGTCGGACCAGTTTGCTAATACGCAGTATTTT. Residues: CASSDQFANTQYF.